The 16 T cell receptor beta chains in this list originate from one sample, sequenced in a study of lung T cells in sarcoidosis with Löfgren's syndrome. TCRdb passed the reads through MiXCR, listing each CDR3 protein once. The sample lists about 19,000 distinct CDR3 sequences, under 25% occurring once. The sequenced sample consisted of CD4+ T cells from bronchoalveolar lavage. These receptors were taken from a human donor with sarcoidosis (Löfgren's syndrome or another form), or a control subject (not recorded which).

This sequence joins TRBV12-3 or TRBV12-4 and TRBJ2-3; D may be TRBD1 (5 bases). The CDR3 has 12 amino acids. V was pared by 3 bases and J by 11 bases, with 12 bases between. The CDR3 is CASSFRVGRQYF. The CDR3 DNA reads TGTGCCAGCAGTTTCAGGGTGGGTCGGCAGTATTTT.

This clonotype was picked up many times. This CDR3 reads CATSTRGGELFF. As DNA, the CDR3 is TGTGCCACCTCAACCCGCGGAGGGGAGCTGTTTTTT. The V gene is TRBV19, the J gene TRBJ2-2; D is unresolved. V lost 10 bases and J lost 8, with 14 bases in between. The CDR3 extends over 12 amino acids. The germline CDR1 and CDR2 sequences are LNHDA and SQIVND (reference sequence).

By frequency in the sample, this clonotype is medium-sized. This rearrangement joins TRBV28 to TRBJ1-2; D gene unclear. Germline CDR1 MDHEN, CDR2 SYDVKM. CDR3 size: 11 residues. The V gene lost 4 bases and the J gene lost 2 bases, with 2 bases spanning the gap. The CDR3: CASSSNYGYTF. The CDR3, as DNA: TGTGCCAGCAGTTCAAACTATGGCTACACCTTC.

The chain uses TRBV4-1 and TRBJ2-1; perhaps TRBD2 as D (5 bases). The V gene's germline CDR1 is MGHRA and CDR2 YSYEKL. The CDR3 contains 16 residues. V was clipped by 4 bases and J by 6 bases, with 19 bases between them. The DNA of the CDR3 is TGCGCCAGCAGCCCATTTCGAATCGGGGATGGCAATGAGCAGTTCTTC. It is translated as CASSPFRIGDGNEQFF.

This clonotype was seen ten or more times. The chain links TRBV11-2 to TRBJ1-6, with D tentatively TRBD1 (6 bases). The CDR3 is 17 residues long. Trimming removed 0 bases at V and 7 bases at J, with 16 bases between. The germline V gene encodes CDR1 SGHAT and CDR2 FQNNGV. The CDR3 sequence: CASSLEPGVWRNSPLHF. The CDR3 DNA sequence: TGTGCCAGCAGCTTAGAGCCAGGGGTCTGGCGCAATTCACCCCTCCACTTT.

The chain links TRBV11-3 to TRBJ2-3; TRBD2 aligns across 7 bases. CDR1 and CDR2 from the germline V gene are SGHNT and YENEEA. V lost 5 bases, J lost 6 bases, and 8 bases stayed unmatched. This CDR3 is 14 amino acids long. CDR3 sequence (DNA): TGTGCCAGCAGCGCGGGACTACCTGCGGATACGCAGTATTTT. This encodes CASSAGLPADTQYF. Complete variable domain (other parts from reference TRBV11-3 and TRBJ2-3): EAGVVQSPRYKIIEKKQPVAFWCNPISGHNTLYWYLQNLGQGPELLIRYENEEAVDDSQLPKDRFSAERLKGVDSTLKIQPAELGDSAVYLCASSAGLPADTQYFGPGTRLTVL.

As to this clonotype: A much larger clone lies a single base off, so this may be a read error. This sequence joins TRBV20-1 and TRBJ2-1, with TRBD2 as a possible D gene (5 bases). Germline-derived CDR1 and CDR2 are DFQATT and SNEGSKA (reference sequence). Trimming pared 6 bases from V and 5 bases from J, leaving 14 bases between. This CDR3 spans 13 amino acids. The CDR3 region is CSAPREGHNEQFF. The CDR3 coding sequence is TGCAGTGCGCCGAGAGAGGGCCACAATGAGCAGTTCTTC.

This clonotype was counted a few times. A much larger clone differs from this one at a single base, so this may be a read error. The chain couples TRBV6-5 to TRBJ1-2; D gene uncertain. Germline V CDR1 and CDR2: MNHEY, SVGAGI. Deletions cut 2 bases from V and 4 bases from J, with 11 bases between. The CDR3 loop spans 14 amino acids. CDR3 sequence: CASSYASASYGYTF. The CDR3 DNA sequence: TGTGCCAGCAGTTACGCCAGCGCGTCCTATGGCTACACCTTC.

This chain connects TRBV10-2 to TRBJ2-3; D uncertain. Trimming took off 8 bases at V and 0 bases at J, with 12 bases between the two ends. The CDR3 loop spans 14 amino acids. CDR1 WSHSY and CDR2 SAAADI come from the germline V gene. This CDR3 reads CASGAGRSTDTQYF. The CDR3 nucleotides are TGCGCCAGCGGTGCTGGCAGAAGCACAGATACGCAGTATTTT.

By share, this clonotype ranks as medium-sized. The CDR3, as DNA: TGTGCCAGCAGTTACCTGGTGGGCAATGAGCAGTTCTTC. This translates into CASSYLVGNEQFF. V gene TRBV6-2 or TRBV6-3 combines with J gene TRBJ2-1; D not resolved. The CDR3 is made up of 13 amino acids. V gave up 2 bases and J gave up 6 bases, with 8 bases separating them. CDR1 MNHEY and CDR2 SVGEGT come from the germline V gene.

Concerning this clonotype: The junction shows a germline mismatch at one end, possibly a read error. V gene TRBV7-2 combines with J gene TRBJ1-5, with D possibly TRBD1 on 6 matching bases. The CDR3 runs to 13 residues. The germline gives CDR1 SGHTA, CDR2 FQGNSA. CDR3 nucleotides: TGTGCCAGCAGCTTCAAGGGGGACCAGCACCAGCATTTT. This gives the protein CASSFKGDQHQHF.

This clonotype was seen repeatedly, ten times or more. The genes are TRBV18 and TRBJ1-1, with D perhaps matching TRBD1 (5 bases). V lost 8 bases and J lost 5, with 12 bases in between. The CDR3 extends over 12 amino acids. Germline V gene data show CDR1 as KGHSH and CDR2 as LQKENI. In nucleotides, the CDR3 is TGTGCCAGCGGAAAGGGACTGACTGAAGCTTTCTTT. Translated, it gives CASGKGLTEAFF. Combining the CDR3 with reference TRBV18 and TRBJ1-1 gives the whole variable domain NAGVMQNPRHLVRRRGQEARLRCSPMKGHSHVYWYRQLPEEGLKFMVYLQKENIIDESGMPKERFSAEFPKEGPSILRIQQVVRGDSAAYFCASGKGLTEAFFGQGTRLTVV.

This clonotype was observed many times. This rearrangement joins TRBV12-3 or TRBV12-4 to TRBJ2-1, with a possible D match to TRBD1 (5 bases). V shed 6 bases and J shed 6 bases, with 9 bases lying between them. This CDR3 has 12 residues. CDR3 loop: CASRLDSNEQFF. The CDR3, as DNA: TGTGCCAGCAGACTCGACAGCAATGAGCAGTTCTTC.

V and J are TRBV18 and TRBJ2-1; 7 bases are shared with TRBD1. V lost 5 bases to trimming and J lost 2 bases; unmatched junction nucleotides: 6. The germline CDR1 and CDR2 sequences are KGHSH and LQKENI. CDR3 length: 15 amino acids. CDR3: CASSEQGTTYNEQFF. CDR3 DNA sequence: TGTGCCAGCTCAGAACAGGGGACGACCTACAATGAGCAGTTCTTC.

A remark on this clonotype: A read error may be the cause here, since a much bigger clone is one base away. The J gene is TRBJ2-7, the V gene TRBV24-1; D possibly uses TRBD1 or TRBD2 (5 bases each). Germline CDR1 KGHDR, CDR2 SFDVKD. The CDR3 has 15 amino acids. V was shortened by 5 bases and J by 8 bases, with 21 bases between the two germline ends. The CDR3 bases are TGTGCCACCAGTGGACCGGGACGTGGAGGATACAAGCAGTACTTC. Translating it yields CATSGPGRGGYKQYF.

In this sample, this clonotype is medium-sized. V and J are TRBV6-6 and TRBJ2-7; perhaps TRBD2 as D (5 bases). This CDR3 has 15 amino acids. Trimming pared 0 bases from V and 4 bases from J, leaving 13 bases between. The V gene's germline CDR1 is MNHNY and CDR2 SVGAGI (reference sequence). CDR3 in amino acids: CASSYSFRGLYEQYF. The CDR3 DNA follows: TGTGCCAGCAGTTACTCTTTTAGAGGACTTTACGAGCAGTACTTC.